This T cell receptor beta chain was captured by sequencing in a study of blood T cell repertoires in COVID-19. Study-level information: COVID-19 samples from acute and convalescent phases originated in the United States, Italy and Spain.

Membership in each cohort depended on participant-reported clinical history. For recovered donors of Cohort 3, there were two negative PCRs, clearance, or symptom resolution. Assay used: immunoSEQ multiplex PCR; TCRdb lists only in-frame clones, some missing. The table shows almost 500,000 clones, with approximately 91% occurring only once. From germline, CDR1 is PRHDT and CDR2 FYEKMQ (reference sequence). This CDR3 comprises 13 residues. Trimming removed 4 bases from V and 4 bases from J, with 7 bases in between. The sample was PBMCs or T cells enriched from blood (not recorded which). This sequence was found in an older woman who had recovered from COVID-19. This chain joins TRBV13 and TRBJ2-2, with D possibly matching TRBD1 (6 bases). DNA of the CDR3: TGTGCCAGCAGCTACAGGGTCACCGGGGAGCTGTTTTTT. Encoded protein: CASSYRVTGELFF.